What follows is one TCR beta chain and its context. The antigen is not known. This CDR3 contains 15 residues. Germline V gene sequence: CDR1 SGDLS, CDR2 YYNGEE. J gave up 7 bases and V 4 bases, and 9 bases lay outside the gene matches. The record originates from a study of T cell responses to AZD1222 COVID-19 vaccine. Looking at the study overall: Pooled samples include second doses given at about 4 or 12 weeks. Study-level points and caveats: Reportedly, close to half of spike-specific TCRs are directed against unmutated variant regions. Clonal diversity may have been underestimated in mostly white British donors.

The table came from immunoSEQ multiplex PCR; TCRdb's copy has only in-frame clones and leaves some out. This table has approximately 120,000 clones, 93% appearing once. The TCR comes from an adult in good health. V is TRBV9 and J is TRBJ2-1; 9 bases are shared with TRBD1. Sequences were derived from peripheral blood, sampled on day 0 of AZD1222 vaccination. The CDR3 reads CASSPSGQGRNEQFF. The CDR3 nucleotides are TGTGCCAGCAGCCCCTCGGGACAGGGAAGGAATGAGCAGTTCTTC.